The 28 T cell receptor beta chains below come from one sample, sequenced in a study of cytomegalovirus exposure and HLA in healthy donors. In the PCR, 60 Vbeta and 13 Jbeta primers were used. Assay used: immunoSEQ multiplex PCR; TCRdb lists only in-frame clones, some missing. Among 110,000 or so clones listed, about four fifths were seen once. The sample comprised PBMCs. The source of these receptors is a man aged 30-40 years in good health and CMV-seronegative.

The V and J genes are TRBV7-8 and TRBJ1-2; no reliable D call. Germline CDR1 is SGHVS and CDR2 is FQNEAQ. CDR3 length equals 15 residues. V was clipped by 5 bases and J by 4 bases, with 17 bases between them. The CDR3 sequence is CASSQRLPAGYGYTF. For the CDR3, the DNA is TGTGCCAGCAGCCAACGACTCCCGGCGGGCTATGGCTACACCTTC.

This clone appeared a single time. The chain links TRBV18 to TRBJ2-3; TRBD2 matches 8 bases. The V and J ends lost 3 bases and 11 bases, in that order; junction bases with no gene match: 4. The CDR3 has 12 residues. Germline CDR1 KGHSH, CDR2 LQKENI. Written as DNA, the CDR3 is TGTGCCAGCTCACCGGGACTAGAGGGGCAGTATTTT. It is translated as CASSPGLEGQYF.

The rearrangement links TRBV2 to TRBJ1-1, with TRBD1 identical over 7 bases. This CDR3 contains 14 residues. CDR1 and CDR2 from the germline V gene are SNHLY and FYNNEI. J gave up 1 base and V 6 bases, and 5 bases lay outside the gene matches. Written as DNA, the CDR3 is TGTGCCAGCAGCCTTGACAGGGCGAACACTGAAGCTTTCTTT. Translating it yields CASSLDRANTEAFF.

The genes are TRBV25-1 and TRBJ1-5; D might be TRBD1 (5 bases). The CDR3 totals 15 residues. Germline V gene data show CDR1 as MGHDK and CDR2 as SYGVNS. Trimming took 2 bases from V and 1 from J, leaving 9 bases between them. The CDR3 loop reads CASSEDSTSNQPQHF. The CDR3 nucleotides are TGTGCCAGCAGTGAAGACAGTACGAGCAATCAGCCCCAGCATTTT.

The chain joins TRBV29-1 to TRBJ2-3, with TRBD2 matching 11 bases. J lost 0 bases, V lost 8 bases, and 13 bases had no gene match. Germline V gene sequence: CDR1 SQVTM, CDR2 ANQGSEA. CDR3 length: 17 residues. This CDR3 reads CSSSAPGLADSTDTQYF. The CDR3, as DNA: TGCAGCTCATCCGCTCCGGGACTAGCGGATAGCACAGATACGCAGTATTTT.

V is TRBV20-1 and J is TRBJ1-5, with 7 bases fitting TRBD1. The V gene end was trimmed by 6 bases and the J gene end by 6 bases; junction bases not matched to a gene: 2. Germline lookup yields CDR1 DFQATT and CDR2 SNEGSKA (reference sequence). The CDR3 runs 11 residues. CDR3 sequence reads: CSAGGVQPQHF. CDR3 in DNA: TGCAGTGCAGGGGGCGTTCAGCCCCAGCATTTT.

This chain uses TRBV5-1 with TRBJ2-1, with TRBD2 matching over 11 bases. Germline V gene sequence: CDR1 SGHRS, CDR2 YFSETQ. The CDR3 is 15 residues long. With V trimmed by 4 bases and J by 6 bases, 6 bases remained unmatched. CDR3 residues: CASSPTGTSGNEQFF. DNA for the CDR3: TGCGCCAGCAGCCCGACCGGGACTAGCGGCAATGAGCAGTTCTTC. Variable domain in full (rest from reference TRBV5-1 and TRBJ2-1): KAGVTQTPRYLIKTRGQQVTLSCSPISGHRSVSWYQQTPGQGLQFLFEYFSETQRNKGNFPGRFSGRQFSNSRSEMNVSTLELGDSALYLCASSPTGTSGNEQFFGPGTRLTVL.

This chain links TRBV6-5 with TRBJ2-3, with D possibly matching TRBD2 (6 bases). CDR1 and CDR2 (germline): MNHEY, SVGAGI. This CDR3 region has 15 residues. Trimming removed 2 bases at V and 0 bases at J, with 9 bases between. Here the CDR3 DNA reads TGTGCCAGCAGTTACGGCGGGATTAGCACAGATACGCAGTATTTT. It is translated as CASSYGGISTDTQYF.

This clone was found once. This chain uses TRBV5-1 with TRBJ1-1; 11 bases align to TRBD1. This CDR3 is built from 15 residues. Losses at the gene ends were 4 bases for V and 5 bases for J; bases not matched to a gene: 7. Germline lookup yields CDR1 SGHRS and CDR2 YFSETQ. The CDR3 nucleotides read TGCGCCAGCAGCCCGGAAGGACAGGGGGCTACTGAAGCTTTCTTT. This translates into CASSPEGQGATEAFF.

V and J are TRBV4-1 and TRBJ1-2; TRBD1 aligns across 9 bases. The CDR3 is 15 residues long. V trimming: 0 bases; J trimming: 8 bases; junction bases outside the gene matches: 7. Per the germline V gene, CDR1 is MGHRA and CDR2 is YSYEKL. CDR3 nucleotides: TGCGCCAGCAGCCAAGATCAAGGACAGGGGTTAGGCTACACCTTC. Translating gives CASSQDQGQGLGYTF.

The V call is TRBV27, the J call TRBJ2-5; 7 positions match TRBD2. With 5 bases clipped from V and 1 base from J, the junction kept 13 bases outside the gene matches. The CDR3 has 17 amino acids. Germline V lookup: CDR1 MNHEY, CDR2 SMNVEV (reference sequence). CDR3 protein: CASSPNLILAAQETQYF. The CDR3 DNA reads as TGTGCCAGCAGTCCGAACTTGATCCTAGCGGCCCAAGAGACCCAGTACTTC.

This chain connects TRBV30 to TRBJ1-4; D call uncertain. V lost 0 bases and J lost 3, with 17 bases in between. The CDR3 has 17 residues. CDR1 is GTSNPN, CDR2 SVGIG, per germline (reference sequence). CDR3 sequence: CAWSVRRTTGANEKLFF. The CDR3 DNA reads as TGTGCCTGGAGTGTACGTAGGACTACTGGAGCTAATGAAAAACTGTTTTTT.

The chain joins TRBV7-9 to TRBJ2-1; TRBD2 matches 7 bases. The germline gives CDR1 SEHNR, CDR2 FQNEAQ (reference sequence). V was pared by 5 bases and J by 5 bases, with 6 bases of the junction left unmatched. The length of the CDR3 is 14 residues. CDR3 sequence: CASSHPAGNNEQFF. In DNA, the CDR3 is TGTGCCAGCAGCCACCCAGCGGGGAACAATGAGCAGTTCTTC.

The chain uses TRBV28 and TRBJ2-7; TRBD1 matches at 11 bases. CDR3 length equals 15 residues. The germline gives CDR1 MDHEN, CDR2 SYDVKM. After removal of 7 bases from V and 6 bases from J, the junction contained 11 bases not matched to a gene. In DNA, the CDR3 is TGTGCCAGCACCCTGGCCGGGACAGGGGGAAGCGAGCAGTACTTC. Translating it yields CASTLAGTGGSEQYF.

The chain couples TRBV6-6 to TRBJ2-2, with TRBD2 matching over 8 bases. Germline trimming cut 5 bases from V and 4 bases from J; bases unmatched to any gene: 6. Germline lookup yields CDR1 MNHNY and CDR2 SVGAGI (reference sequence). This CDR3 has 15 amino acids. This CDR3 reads CASSPPAGVTGELFF. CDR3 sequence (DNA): TGTGCCAGCAGTCCCCCAGCGGGAGTCACCGGGGAGCTGTTTTTT.

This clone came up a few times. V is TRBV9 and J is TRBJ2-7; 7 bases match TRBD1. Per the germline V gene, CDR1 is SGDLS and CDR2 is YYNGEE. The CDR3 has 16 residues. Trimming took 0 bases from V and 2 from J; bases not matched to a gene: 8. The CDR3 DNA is TGTGCCAGCAGCGTAGAGGGCAGGGGGAGTCCCTACGAGCAGTACTTC. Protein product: CASSVEGRGSPYEQYF.

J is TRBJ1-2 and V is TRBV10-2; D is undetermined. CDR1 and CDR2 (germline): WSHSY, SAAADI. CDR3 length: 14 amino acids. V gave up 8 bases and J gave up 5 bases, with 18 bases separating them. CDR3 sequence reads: CASSEPRTGYGYTF. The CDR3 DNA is TGCGCCAGCTCCGAGCCACGAACCGGGTATGGCTACACCTTC.

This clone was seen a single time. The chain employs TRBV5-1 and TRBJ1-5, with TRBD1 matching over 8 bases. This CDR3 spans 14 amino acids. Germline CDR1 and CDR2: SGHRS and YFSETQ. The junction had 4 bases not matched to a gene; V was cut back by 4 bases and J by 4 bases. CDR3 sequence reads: CASSHTGGNQPQHF. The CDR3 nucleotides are TGCGCCAGCAGCCATACAGGGGGGAATCAGCCCCAGCATTTT.

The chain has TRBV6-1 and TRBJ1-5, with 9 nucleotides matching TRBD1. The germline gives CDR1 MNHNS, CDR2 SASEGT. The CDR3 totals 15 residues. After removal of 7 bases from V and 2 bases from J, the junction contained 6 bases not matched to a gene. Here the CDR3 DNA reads TGTGCCAGCAAAACCCGGGACAGGGGCAATCAGCCCCAGCATTTT. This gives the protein CASKTRDRGNQPQHF.

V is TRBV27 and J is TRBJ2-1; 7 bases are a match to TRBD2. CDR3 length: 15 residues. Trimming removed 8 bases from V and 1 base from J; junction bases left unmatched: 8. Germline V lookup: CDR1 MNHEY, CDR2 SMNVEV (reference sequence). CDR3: CASSRGTKSYNEQFF. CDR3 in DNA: TGTGCCAGCTCTCGGGGGACTAAATCCTACAATGAGCAGTTCTTC.

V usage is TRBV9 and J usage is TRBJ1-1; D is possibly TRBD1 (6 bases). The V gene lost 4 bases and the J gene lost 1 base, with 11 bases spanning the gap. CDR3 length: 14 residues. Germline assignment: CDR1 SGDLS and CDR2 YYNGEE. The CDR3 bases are TGTGCCAGCAGCAGCGGACAGAGGAACACTGAAGCTTTCTTT. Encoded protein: CASSSGQRNTEAFF.

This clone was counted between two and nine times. The CDR3: CASSIPASGGRLWNEQFF. The DNA for the CDR3 is TGTGCCAGTAGTATCCCAGCTAGCGGGGGGCGTCTTTGGAATGAGCAGTTCTTC. The genes are TRBV19 and TRBJ2-1; 11 bases fit TRBD2. The germline V gene encodes CDR1 LNHDA and CDR2 SQIVND (reference sequence). This CDR3 comprises 18 residues. Germline trimming cut 3 bases from V and 7 bases from J; bases unmatched to any gene: 14.

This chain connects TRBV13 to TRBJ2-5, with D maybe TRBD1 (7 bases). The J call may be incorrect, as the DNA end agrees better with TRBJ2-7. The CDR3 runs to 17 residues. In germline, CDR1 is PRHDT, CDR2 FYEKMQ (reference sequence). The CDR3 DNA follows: TGTGCCAGCAGCTTCGGAGGGCGCGACAGGGCGTCCTACGAGCAGTACTTC. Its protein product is CASSFGGRDRASYEQYF.

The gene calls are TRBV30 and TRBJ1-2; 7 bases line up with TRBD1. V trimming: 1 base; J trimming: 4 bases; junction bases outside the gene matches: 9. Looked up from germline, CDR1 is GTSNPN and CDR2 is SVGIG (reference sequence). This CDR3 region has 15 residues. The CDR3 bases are TGTGCCTGGAGTGGGGGGGACAGTCGATTCTATGGCTACACCTTC. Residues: CAWSGGDSRFYGYTF.

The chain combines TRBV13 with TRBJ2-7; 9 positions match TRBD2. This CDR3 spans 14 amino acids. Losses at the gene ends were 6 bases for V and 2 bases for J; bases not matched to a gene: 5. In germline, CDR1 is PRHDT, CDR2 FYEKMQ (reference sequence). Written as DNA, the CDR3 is TGTGCCAGCAGTCACCTAGCGGGGCCCTACGAGCAGTACTTC. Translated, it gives CASSHLAGPYEQYF.

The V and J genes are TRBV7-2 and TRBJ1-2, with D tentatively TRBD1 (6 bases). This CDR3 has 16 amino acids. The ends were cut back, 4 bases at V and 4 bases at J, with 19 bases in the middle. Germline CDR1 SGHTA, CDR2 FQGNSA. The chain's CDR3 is CASSSGPGDRPYGYTF. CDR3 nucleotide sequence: TGTGCCAGCAGCTCGGGTCCAGGGGACCGACCCTATGGCTACACCTTC.

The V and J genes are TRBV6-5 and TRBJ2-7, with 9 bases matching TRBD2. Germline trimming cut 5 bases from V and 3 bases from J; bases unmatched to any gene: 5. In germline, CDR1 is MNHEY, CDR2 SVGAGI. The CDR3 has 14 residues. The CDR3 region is CASSPLAGSYEQYF. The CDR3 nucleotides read TGTGCCAGCAGTCCGCTAGCGGGGAGCTACGAGCAGTACTTC.

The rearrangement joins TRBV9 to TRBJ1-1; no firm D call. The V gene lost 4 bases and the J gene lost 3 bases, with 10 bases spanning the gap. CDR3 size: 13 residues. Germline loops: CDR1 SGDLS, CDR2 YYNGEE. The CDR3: CASSTHQDTEAFF. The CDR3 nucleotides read TGTGCCAGCAGCACGCATCAGGACACTGAAGCTTTCTTT.